These 29 T cell receptor beta chains share one sample of origin, sequenced in a study of blood T cell repertoires in COVID-19. Clones were sequenced by immunoSEQ multiplex PCR, and TCRdb holds only the in-frame ones, with some missing. The table lists some 82,000 clones, roughly 91% of them singletons, with about 1.9% in the top ten. The sequenced sample was peripheral blood. These receptor sequences come from a woman aged 50 to 65 in a cohort sampled during active COVID-19.

The V and J genes are TRBV6-1 and TRBJ2-5, with D perhaps matching TRBD2 (5 bases). CDR1 and CDR2 from the germline V gene are MNHNS and SASEGT. The V and J ends lost 2 bases and 2 bases respectively, with 18 bases between them. This CDR3 is built from 17 residues. The CDR3 protein is CASSEYEGVLSQETQYF. The DNA of the CDR3 is TGTGCCAGCAGTGAATATGAGGGCGTCTTATCTCAAGAGACCCAGTACTTC.

The chain recombines TRBV2 with TRBJ1-5, with TRBD1 as a possible D gene (6 bases). CDR1 is SNHLY and CDR2 is FYNNEI in the germline V gene. Trimming took 7 bases from V and 0 from J, leaving 10 bases between them. This CDR3 has 14 residues. In DNA form, the CDR3 reads TGTGCCAGCACCGAGGGGGATAGCAATCAGCCCCAGCATTTT. Protein product: CASTEGDSNQPQHF.

The rearrangement links TRBV9 to TRBJ2-4, with 7 bases lining up with TRBD2. V dropped 3 bases and J dropped 1; count of bases not matched to a gene: 10. The length of the CDR3 is 17 residues. Germline V CDR1 and CDR2: SGDLS, YYNGEE. CDR3 in DNA: TGTGCCAGCAGCGCTACGGGGCGGGGGAAGGCCAAAAACATTCAGTACTTC. The encoded protein is CASSATGRGKAKNIQYF.

This chain joins TRBV6-1 and TRBJ1-5, with D uncertain. The CDR3 extends over 16 amino acids. Trimming shortened V by 4 bases and J by 6 bases, and 19 bases separated the two germline ends. CDR1 is MNHNS, CDR2 SASEGT, per germline. The CDR3 reads CASSGSPFTVGQPQHF. The CDR3 nucleotides read TGTGCCAGCAGTGGCTCACCGTTCACCGTCGGTCAGCCCCAGCATTTT.

The rearrangement joins TRBV7-3 to TRBJ2-3, with TRBD2 matching over 7 bases. The CDR3 length is 15 residues. CDR1 is SGHTA, CDR2 FQGTGA, per germline. Trimming removed 4 bases from V and 1 base from J; junction bases left unmatched: 5. The CDR3 DNA reads TGTGCCAGCAGCTACCGCCTAGCGGGCACAGATACGCAGTATTTT. Its protein is CASSYRLAGTDTQYF.

This chain uses TRBV7-8 with TRBJ1-2; D ambiguous. Germline assignment: CDR1 SGHVS and CDR2 FQNEAQ. V gave up 5 bases and J gave up 0 bases, with 4 bases separating them. The CDR3 loop spans 12 amino acids. CDR3 sequence reads: CASSNTNYGYTF. CDR3 DNA: TGTGCCAGCAGCAACACTAACTATGGCTACACCTTC.

This clone was picked up one time. The chain recombines TRBV10-3 with TRBJ2-2; the match to TRBD2 covers 11 bases. Germline V CDR1 and CDR2: ENHRY, SYGVKD. Trimming took 4 bases from V and 3 from J; bases not matched to a gene: 4. The CDR3 length is 16 residues. This CDR3 reads CAISGLAGTDTGELFF. For the CDR3, the DNA is TGTGCCATCAGTGGACTAGCGGGGACAGACACCGGGGAGCTGTTTTTT.

The V gene is TRBV5-6, the J gene TRBJ2-1; possibly TRBD2 for D (5 bases). V lost 0 bases, J lost 4 bases, and 14 bases lay in between. This CDR3 is 16 amino acids long. Germline CDR1 is SGHDT and CDR2 is YYEEEE. CDR3 sequence reads: CASSLEVGVNYNEQFF. The DNA of the CDR3 is TGTGCCAGCAGCTTGGAGGTGGGAGTAAATTACAATGAGCAGTTCTTC.

On this clone itself: One end of the junction fails to match germline, which may point to a read error. This chain joins TRBV2 and TRBJ1-1; D ambiguous. CDR1 and CDR2 from the germline V gene are SNHLY and FYNNEI. There are 13 residues in the CDR3. The CDR3: CASTEGEQTEAFF. The CDR3 DNA reads as TGTGCCAGCACTGAAGGTGAACAGACTGAAGCTTTCTTT.

V is TRBV2 and J is TRBJ2-1; possible D gene TRBD2, 7 bases. The CDR3 runs to 15 residues. Per the germline V gene, CDR1 is SNHLY and CDR2 is FYNNEI. The V and J ends lost 5 bases and 9 bases respectively, with 20 bases between them. CDR3 DNA: TGTGCCAGCAGTTGGCAGGGAGGGGGTAGGGGTGAGCAGTTCTTC. Translating gives CASSWQGGGRGEQFF.

This clone was detected only once. V and J are TRBV27 and TRBJ1-5, with D maybe TRBD1 (5 bases). Germline V lookup: CDR1 MNHEY, CDR2 SMNVEV (reference sequence). This CDR3 comprises 13 residues. The V gene lost 2 bases and the J gene lost 6 bases, with 8 bases spanning the gap. CDR3: CASSLMGGQPQHF. The DNA for the CDR3 is TGTGCCAGCAGTTTAATGGGGGGTCAGCCCCAGCATTTT.

The CDR3 DNA reads TGTGCCAGCAGCTTAAGGACAGGGTACTCCTACGAGCAGTACTTC. As protein: CASSLRTGYSYEQYF. The chain links TRBV5-6 to TRBJ2-7; TRBD1 matches 8 bases. V lost 2 bases and J lost 0; bases outside the gene matches: 4. This CDR3 contains 15 residues. CDR1 SGHDT and CDR2 YYEEEE come from the germline V gene.

The chain couples TRBV10-3 to TRBJ2-3; 8 bases align to TRBD1. Germline CDR1 ENHRY, CDR2 SYGVKD. CDR3 length: 15 residues. Trimming removed 5 bases from V and 7 bases from J; junction bases left unmatched: 11. The CDR3 loop reads CAISNNQGAENTQYF. The CDR3 bases are TGTGCCATCAGTAACAACCAGGGGGCTGAAAATACGCAGTATTTT.

This chain uses TRBV19 with TRBJ1-1, with TRBD1 matching 9 bases. The CDR3 contains 13 residues. Germline loops: CDR1 LNHDA, CDR2 SQIVND (reference sequence). Trimming removed 7 bases from V and 3 bases from J; junction bases left unmatched: 3. The chain's CDR3 is CASMGQGYTEAFF. CDR3 in DNA: TGTGCCAGTATGGGACAGGGCTACACTGAAGCTTTCTTT. The whole variable domain, filled in from reference TRBV19 and TRBJ1-1, reads DGGITQSPKYLFRKEGQNVTLSCEQNLNHDAMYWYRQDPGQGLRLIYYSQIVNDFQKGDIAEGYSVSREKKESFPLTVTSAQKNPTAFYLCASMGQGYTEAFFGQGTRLTVV.

The V and J genes are TRBV6-6 and TRBJ1-2; D remains unclear. Per the germline V gene, CDR1 is MNHNY and CDR2 is SVGAGI (reference sequence). Trimming left V 0 bases short and J 8 bases short, with 16 bases between. This CDR3 contains 15 residues. CDR3 sequence reads: CASSYSTRLSGGYTF. The CDR3 DNA reads as TGTGCCAGCAGTTACTCCACCAGGCTTTCTGGGGGCTACACCTTC.

This chain uses TRBV9 with TRBJ2-2; D ambiguous. Deletions cut 0 bases from V and 0 bases from J, with 3 bases between. This CDR3 has 14 residues. CDR1 SGDLS and CDR2 YYNGEE come from the germline V gene. CDR3 sequence (DNA): TGTGCCAGCAGCGTAGGGCCGAACACCGGGGAGCTGTTTTTT. Its protein product is CASSVGPNTGELFF.

The chain uses TRBV28 and TRBJ2-2, with 8 bases matching TRBD2. With 6 bases clipped from V and 1 base from J, the junction kept 7 bases outside the gene matches. From germline, CDR1 is MDHEN and CDR2 SYDVKM. This CDR3 is 16 amino acids long. CDR3 region: CASSPEREWNTGELFF. CDR3 bases: TGTGCCAGCAGCCCGGAGCGGGAGTGGAACACCGGGGAGCTGTTTTTT.

The rearrangement joins TRBV7-3 to TRBJ2-1; the D gene is possibly TRBD2 (6 bases). The CDR3 is 16 residues long. Germline V gene data show CDR1 as SGHTA and CDR2 as FQGTGA. Between the trimmed V and J ends, which lost 5 bases and 1 base, there was a span of 15 bases. The CDR3 bases are TGTGCCAGCAGCGTAGCCGGGACTCGGTCCTACAATGAGCAGTTCTTC. Its protein product is CASSVAGTRSYNEQFF.

The chain employs TRBV24-1 and TRBJ2-7; 10 bases are a match to TRBD1. The CDR3 runs 16 residues. V was pared by 5 bases and J by 1 base, with 7 bases of the junction left unmatched. From germline, CDR1 is KGHDR and CDR2 SFDVKD. CDR3 residues: CATSASGTGESYEQYF. Written as DNA, the CDR3 is TGTGCCACCAGTGCCTCCGGGACAGGGGAATCCTACGAGCAGTACTTC.

V and J are TRBV10-2 and TRBJ2-7, with TRBD2 matching over 14 bases. V was pared by 4 bases and J by 6 bases, with 14 bases of the junction left unmatched. Germline CDR1 reads WSHSY; CDR2 reads SAAADI. There are 18 residues in the CDR3. CDR3 coding DNA: TGCGCCAGCAGTGTTACCGGGACTAGCGGGAGTGGGGGCGGCGAGCAGTACTTC. Translation gives CASSVTGTSGSGGGEQYF.

J is TRBJ2-1 and V is TRBV5-1, with 9 bases aligning to TRBD1. Trimming cost V 6 bases and J 0 bases; bases outside gene matches: 4. Germline assignment: CDR1 SGHRS and CDR2 YFSETQ. There are 15 residues in the CDR3. CDR3 region: CASTEGQGSYNEQFF. The DNA for the CDR3 is TGCGCCAGCACTGAGGGACAGGGCTCCTACAATGAGCAGTTCTTC.

In nucleotides, the CDR3 is TGTGCCAGCAGCTTAGCGGGCCAGGGCCAAGAGACCCAGTACTTC. Its protein is CASSLAGQGQETQYF. V is TRBV7-8 and J is TRBJ2-5; D possibly corresponds to TRBD1 (5 bases). V shed 0 bases and J shed 1 base, with 9 bases lying between them. Germline V gene lookup returns CDR1 SGHVS and CDR2 FQNEAQ. The CDR3 runs to 15 residues.

This clone was seen a handful of times. V usage is TRBV4-1 and J usage is TRBJ1-1; TRBD1 might be the D (5 bases). This CDR3 contains 14 residues. Germline V gene lookup returns CDR1 MGHRA and CDR2 YSYEKL. Trimming cost V 1 base and J 10 bases, with 16 bases left between them. CDR3 coding DNA: TGCGCCAGCAGCCAAGTCGGGGGGGAGCTGGGAGCTTTCTTT. Protein: CASSQVGGELGAFF.

The CDR3 sequence: CASTRGTGGSLEQYF. In DNA form, the CDR3 reads TGTGCCAGCACCCGTGGGACAGGGGGATCTCTCGAGCAGTACTTC. This rearrangement joins TRBV3-1 (or the pseudogene TRBV3-2) to TRBJ2-7; 11 positions match TRBD1. Germline CDR1 reads LGHDT; CDR2 reads YNNKEL (reference sequence). The V gene end was trimmed by 7 bases and the J gene end by 6 bases; junction bases not matched to a gene: 11. CDR3 length: 15 amino acids.

The CDR3 spells CASSGTGNRGTQYF. In DNA, the CDR3 is TGTGCCAGCAGCGGGACAGGGAACCGTGGTACGCAGTATTTT. This sequence joins TRBV7-9 and TRBJ2-3, with 9 bases that match TRBD1. Germline V lookup: CDR1 SEHNR, CDR2 FQNEAQ (reference sequence). V lost 5 bases to trimming and J lost 8 bases; unmatched junction nucleotides: 8. The CDR3 consists of 14 residues.

V is TRBV4-1 and J is TRBJ2-7; D is undetermined. The germline V and J ends were trimmed by 7 bases and 5 bases, with 24 bases remaining between them. Germline CDR1 and CDR2: MGHRA and YSYEKL. The CDR3 contains 16 residues. Written as DNA, the CDR3 is TGCGCCAGCACTCTTACCTTTGGGCCCTGGTTGAACGAGCAGTACTTC. Residues: CASTLTFGPWLNEQYF.

J is TRBJ2-3 and V is TRBV27; D not resolved. The germline gives CDR1 MNHEY, CDR2 SMNVEV (reference sequence). The CDR3 totals 15 residues. Deletions cut 5 bases from V and 1 base from J, with 13 bases between. CDR3 in amino acids: CASSRSPLGTDTQYF. The CDR3 coding sequence is TGTGCCAGCAGTCGGTCTCCCCTGGGCACAGATACGCAGTATTTT.

This chain uses TRBV19 with TRBJ1-3, with D tentatively TRBD1 (5 bases). Looked up from germline, CDR1 is LNHDA and CDR2 is SQIVND (reference sequence). Trimming cost V 6 bases and J 2 bases, with 11 bases left between them. This CDR3 has 14 amino acids. The DNA of the CDR3 is TGTGCCAGTAGACCAGTAGGGGCTGGAAACACCATATATTTT. Translation: CASRPVGAGNTIYF.

This rearrangement joins TRBV18 to TRBJ1-3; D gene uncertain. Germline V gives CDR1 KGHSH, CDR2 LQKENI. Trimming removed 6 bases at V and 0 bases at J, with 9 bases between. The CDR3 is 14 amino acids. CDR3 nucleotide sequence: TGTGCCAGCTCGCACCGGGACTCTGGAAACACCATATATTTT. Translation gives CASSHRDSGNTIYF. The variable domain in full, with the rest retrieved from reference TRBV18 and TRBJ1-3, is NAGVMQNPRHLVRRRGQEARLRCSPMKGHSHVYWYRQLPEEGLKFMVYLQKENIIDESGMPKERFSAEFPKEGPSILRIQQVVRGDSAAYFCASSHRDSGNTIYFGEGSWLTVV.